Below, 20 T cell receptor beta chains from the same sample are listed, as sequenced in a study of cytomegalovirus exposure and HLA in healthy donors. Clones were read by immunoSEQ multiplex PCR, and TCRdb kept only the in-frame ones, dropping some. Of about 40,000 clones in the sample, 80% to 95% are singletons; the top ten hold approximately 2%. Sequenced input: PBMCs. These receptors were obtained from a young woman in good health and CMV-seronegative.

The chain links TRBV11-2 to TRBJ1-3; TRBD1 matches 8 bases. The CDR3 is made up of 13 amino acids. Germline V gene lookup returns CDR1 SGHAT and CDR2 FQNNGV. V gave up 6 bases and J gave up 7 bases; unmatched junction bases: 5. The CDR3 region has the DNA TGTGCCAGCAGGGCAAGGACAGGGAACACCATATATTTT. Translating gives CASRARTGNTIYF. Complete variable domain (other parts from reference TRBV11-2 and TRBJ1-3): EAGVAQSPRYKIIEKRQSVAFWCNPISGHATLYWYQQILGQGPKLLIQFQNNGVVDDSQLPKDRFSAERLKGVDSTLKIQPAKLEDSAVYLCASRARTGNTIYFGEGSWLTVV.

The chain uses TRBV6-1 and TRBJ1-2; a weak D match, TRBD1 (6 bases). V lost 6 bases, J lost 7 bases, and 15 bases lay in between. Germline assignment: CDR1 MNHNS and CDR2 SASEGT. The CDR3 runs 13 residues. CDR3 loop: CASRNFQGSGYTF. The CDR3 DNA is TGTGCCAGCAGGAATTTCCAGGGGTCTGGCTACACCTTC.

This chain links TRBV6-1 with TRBJ1-1, with 7 bases lining up with TRBD1. CDR1 is MNHNS and CDR2 is SASEGT in the germline V gene. With 3 bases clipped from V and 3 bases from J, the junction kept 4 bases outside the gene matches. The CDR3 covers 14 residues. The CDR3 sequence: CASSDPRGYTEAFF. In nucleotides, the CDR3 is TGTGCCAGCAGTGATCCCAGGGGGTACACTGAAGCTTTCTTT.

The chain uses TRBV10-2 and TRBJ1-1, with D uncertain. V was trimmed by 4 bases and J by 1 base, leaving 7 bases between them. Germline CDR1 reads WSHSY; CDR2 reads SAAADI. The CDR3 sequence is 13 residues long. This CDR3 reads CASSVTENTEAFF. The CDR3 region has the DNA TGCGCCAGCAGTGTTACTGAGAACACTGAAGCTTTCTTT.

CDR3 in DNA: TGTGCCAGCAGTAGAGACAGGGGGGACGATCAGCCCCAGCATTTT. This sequence encodes CASSRDRGDDQPQHF. The chain uses TRBV28 and TRBJ1-5; TRBD1 matches 9 bases. Germline V lookup: CDR1 MDHEN, CDR2 SYDVKM. CDR3 size: 15 residues. Losses at the gene ends were 5 bases for V and 5 bases for J; bases not matched to a gene: 7. Combining the CDR3 with reference TRBV28 and TRBJ1-5 gives the whole variable domain DVKVTQSSRYLVKRTGEKVFLECVQDMDHENMFWYRQDPGLGLRLIYFSYDVKMKEKGDIPEGYSVSREKKERFSLILESASTNQTSMYLCASSRDRGDDQPQHFGDGTRLSIL.

The chain is built from TRBV28 and TRBJ1-1; D not resolved. The length of the CDR3 is 11 residues. Germline V gene data show CDR1 as MDHEN and CDR2 as SYDVKM. Trimming took off 3 bases at V and 6 bases at J, with 5 bases between the two ends. The CDR3 region is CASSFLSEAFF. In nucleotides, the CDR3 is TGTGCCAGCAGTTTCCTCTCTGAAGCTTTCTTT.

V gene TRBV4-1 combines with J gene TRBJ2-2; maybe TRBD2 (6 bases). CDR3 length: 16 residues. Germline V gene data show CDR1 as MGHRA and CDR2 as YSYEKL. V was pared by 4 bases and J by 7 bases, with 19 bases between. The CDR3 nucleotides are TGCGCCAGCAGCCCGGGACCTTCCGTGGGGGGCGGGGAGCTGTTTTTT. It translates to CASSPGPSVGGGELFF.

CDR3 sequence: CASSRSRESSYNEQFF. The DNA for the CDR3 is TGTGCCAGCAGCCGAAGCCGGGAGAGCTCCTACAATGAGCAGTTCTTC. The chain has TRBV4-2 and TRBJ2-1, with D maybe TRBD2 (6 bases). Germline-derived CDR1 and CDR2 are LGHNA and YNFKEQ. The V gene lost 4 bases and the J gene lost 0 bases, with 13 bases spanning the gap. The CDR3 has 16 amino acids.

This clone was observed a single time. The J gene is TRBJ1-3, the V gene TRBV18; no clear D gene. The CDR3 has 14 amino acids. Deletions cut 4 bases from V and 0 bases from J, with 7 bases between. Germline lookup yields CDR1 KGHSH and CDR2 LQKENI. The DNA for the CDR3 is TGTGCCAGCTCACTGGAGGACTCTGGAAACACCATATATTTT. Residues: CASSLEDSGNTIYF.

V is TRBV30 and J is TRBJ2-7; TRBD1 agrees at 10 bases. The germline CDR1 and CDR2 sequences are GTSNPN and SVGIG (reference sequence). V shed 5 bases, J shed 5 bases, and the junction held 9 bases outside the gene matches. The CDR3 has 14 residues. For the CDR3, the DNA is TGTGCCTGGCCCAACCGGGACAGGGGCCACGAGCAGTACTTC. Translating it yields CAWPNRDRGHEQYF.

This clone was seen once. This sequence joins TRBV28 and TRBJ2-1; the D is unclear. V was trimmed by 5 bases and J by 4 bases, leaving 6 bases between them. The CDR3 covers 12 residues. Per the germline V gene, CDR1 is MDHEN and CDR2 is SYDVKM. The CDR3 DNA sequence: TGTGCCAGCAGTGACATGTACAATGAGCAGTTCTTC. Its protein is CASSDMYNEQFF.

This rearrangement joins TRBV7-3 to TRBJ2-1, with 13 nucleotides matching TRBD2. Trimming at V came to 5 bases and at J to 9 bases, leaving 7 bases not matched to a gene. The CDR3 sequence is 15 residues long. Germline lookup yields CDR1 SGHTA and CDR2 FQGTGA. CDR3 loop: CASSRTSGSRGEQFF. The CDR3 DNA follows: TGTGCCAGCAGCCGGACTAGCGGGAGTCGAGGTGAGCAGTTCTTC.

The V call is TRBV6-5, the J call TRBJ1-5; TRBD1 agrees at 9 bases. Trimming cost V 5 bases and J 7 bases; bases outside gene matches: 3. The germline gives CDR1 MNHEY, CDR2 SVGAGI. This CDR3 spans 13 amino acids. CDR3: CASSRDREQPQHF. CDR3 sequence (DNA): TGTGCCAGCAGTCGGGACAGGGAACAGCCCCAGCATTTT.

The chain employs TRBV5-1 and TRBJ1-3; D not certain. Germline V gene sequence: CDR1 SGHRS, CDR2 YFSETQ. This CDR3 has 17 amino acids. Trimming removed 3 bases at V and 0 bases at J, with 16 bases between. The CDR3 loop reads CASSSGFDGDSGNTIYF. CDR3 in DNA: TGCGCCAGCAGCTCGGGCTTCGACGGGGACTCTGGAAACACCATATATTTT.

This chain links TRBV7-8 with TRBJ2-7, with D possibly TRBD2 on 6 matching bases. This CDR3 contains 15 residues. The germline gives CDR1 SGHVS, CDR2 FQNEAQ. Trimming removed 0 bases at V and 3 bases at J, with 12 bases between. The DNA of the CDR3 is TGTGCCAGCAGCTTAGCCGAGCTAGCGTTCTACGAGCAGTACTTC. This sequence encodes CASSLAELAFYEQYF. Together with reference TRBV7-8 and TRBJ2-7, the CDR3 gives the full variable domain: GAGVSQSPRYKVAKRGQDVALRCDPISGHVSLFWYQQALGQGPEFLTYFQNEAQLDKSGLPSDRFFAERPEGSVSTLKIQRTQQEDSAVYLCASSLAELAFYEQYFGPGTRLTVT.

The chain carries TRBV27 and TRBJ1-6, with TRBD1 as a possible D gene (5 bases). The CDR3 is made up of 15 amino acids. V dropped 7 bases and J dropped 1 base, with 11 bases sitting between them. CDR1 is MNHEY, CDR2 SMNVEV, per germline (reference sequence). For the CDR3, the DNA is TGTGCCAGCAAAGGGGTGGGATCCTATAATTCACCCCTCCACTTT. This translates into CASKGVGSYNSPLHF.

V is TRBV18 and J is TRBJ1-2, with 7 nucleotides matching TRBD1. CDR1 and CDR2 from the germline V gene are KGHSH and LQKENI. The CDR3 extends over 15 amino acids. The ends lost 5 bases at V and 4 bases at J; junction bases unmatched: 10. The CDR3 region has the DNA TGTGCCAGCTCAGCAGCAGGGGGGACTCTCTATGGCTACACCTTC. Translated, it gives CASSAAGGTLYGYTF.

This chain joins TRBV2 and TRBJ2-7; weak D call: TRBD2 (5 bases). Trimming removed 9 bases from V and 2 bases from J, with 8 bases in between. The CDR3 has 11 amino acids. Germline lookup yields CDR1 SNHLY and CDR2 FYNNEI. CDR3 loop: CASSDPYEQYF. CDR3 coding DNA: TGTGCCAGTAGCGACCCCTACGAGCAGTACTTC.

This rearrangement joins TRBV15 to TRBJ1-3, with 8 bases identical to TRBD1. The CDR3 spans 14 residues. V was pared by 5 bases and J by 8 bases, with 8 bases of the junction left unmatched. Germline CDR1 is LNHNV and CDR2 is YYDKDF (reference sequence). The CDR3 loop is CATSLKDRADTIYF. The CDR3, as DNA: TGTGCCACCAGCTTAAAGGACAGGGCAGACACCATATATTTT.

This clone has only one observation. This chain uses TRBV2 with TRBJ1-1; TRBD1 aligns across 8 bases. The CDR3 runs to 15 residues. In germline, CDR1 is SNHLY, CDR2 FYNNEI. The ends lost 6 bases at V and 2 bases at J; junction bases unmatched: 8. This CDR3 is CASRRTGSFNTEAFF. The CDR3, as DNA: TGTGCCAGCAGAAGGACAGGGTCTTTCAACACTGAAGCTTTCTTT.